The text below deals with one T cell receptor beta chain. The sample originates from a study of blood T cell repertoires in COVID-19. Generated by immunoSEQ multiplex PCR, the TCRdb table keeps only in-frame clones and is missing some. This sample has roughly 400,000 clones, with about 90% found just once. CDR1 and CDR2 from the germline V gene are SGHDN and FVKESK. V gave up 0 bases and J gave up 12 bases, with 9 bases separating them. The CDR3 contains 13 residues. The receptor comes from a woman aged 55-75 years with COVID-19, enrolled during active disease. The V gene is TRBV14, the J gene TRBJ1-6; no reliable D call. The sample consisted of peripheral blood. The DNA for the CDR3 is TGTGCCAGCAGCCAAGATCAGGTGTTACCCCTCCACTTT. Encoded protein: CASSQDQVLPLHF.